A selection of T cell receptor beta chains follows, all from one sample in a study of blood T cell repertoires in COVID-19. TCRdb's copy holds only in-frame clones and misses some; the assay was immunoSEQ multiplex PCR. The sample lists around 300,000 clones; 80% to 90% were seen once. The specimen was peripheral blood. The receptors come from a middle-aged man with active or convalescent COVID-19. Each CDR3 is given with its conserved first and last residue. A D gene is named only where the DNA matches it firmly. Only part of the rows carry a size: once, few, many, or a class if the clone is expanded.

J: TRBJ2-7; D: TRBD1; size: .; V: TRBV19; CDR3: CASSPGTGIAQYF; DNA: TGTGCCAGTAGTCCCGGGACAGGGATCGCGCAGTACTTC
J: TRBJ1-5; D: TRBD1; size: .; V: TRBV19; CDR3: CASSIVYRGGNRNQPQHF; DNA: TGTGCCAGTAGTATAGTTTACAGGGGGGGAAATCGCAATCAGCCCCAGCATTTT
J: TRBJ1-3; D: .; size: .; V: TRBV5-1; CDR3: CASGLDRNSGNTIYF; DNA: TGCGCCAGCGGGCTAGACAGGAACTCTGGAAACACCATATATTTT
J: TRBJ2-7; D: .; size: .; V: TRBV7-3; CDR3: CASSPSGTRAYEQYF; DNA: TGTGCCAGCAGCCCTTCCGGGACACGGGCCTACGAGCAGTACTTC
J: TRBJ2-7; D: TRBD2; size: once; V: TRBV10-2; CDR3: CASSGTSGSYEQYF; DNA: TGCGCCAGCAGTGGGACTAGCGGGAGTTACGAGCAGTACTTC
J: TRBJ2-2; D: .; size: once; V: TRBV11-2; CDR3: CASSLGSHRELFF; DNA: TGTGCCAGCAGCTTAGGGAGTCACCGGGAGCTGTTTTTT
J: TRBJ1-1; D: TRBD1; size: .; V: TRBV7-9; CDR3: CASSLGQRDRGNTEAFF; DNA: TGTGCCAGCAGCTTAGGTCAGAGGGACAGGGGAAACACTGAAGCTTTCTTT
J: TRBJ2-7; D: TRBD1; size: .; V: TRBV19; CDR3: CASSRDRDYEQYF; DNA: TGTGCCAGTAGTAGGGACAGGGATTACGAGCAGTACTTC
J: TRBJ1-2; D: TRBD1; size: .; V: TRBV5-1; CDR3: CASSSGQGQGGYTF; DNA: TGCGCCAGCAGCTCGGGACAGGGCCAAGGAGGCTACACCTTC
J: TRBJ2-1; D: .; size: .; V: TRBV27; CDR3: CASRPTGTPYNEQFF; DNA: TGTGCCAGCAGGCCAACCGGGACTCCCTACAATGAGCAGTTCTTC
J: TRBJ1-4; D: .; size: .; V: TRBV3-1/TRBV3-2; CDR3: CASSLGLEGNEKLFF; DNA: TGTGCCAGCAGCCTTGGCCTGGAGGGGAATGAAAAACTGTTTTTT
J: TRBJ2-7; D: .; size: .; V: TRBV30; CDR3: CAWSRETYEQYF; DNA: TGTGCCTGGAGTCGGGAGACCTACGAGCAGTACTTC
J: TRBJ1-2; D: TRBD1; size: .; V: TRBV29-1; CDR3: CSVVHRDRGLYGYTF; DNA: TGCAGCGTTGTGCACCGGGACAGGGGATTATATGGCTACACCTTC
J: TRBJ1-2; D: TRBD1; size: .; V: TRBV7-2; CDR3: CASSLVRGQDYGYTF; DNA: TGTGCCAGCAGCTTAGTAAGGGGGCAGGACTATGGCTACACCTTC
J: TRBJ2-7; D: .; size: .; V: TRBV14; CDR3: CASSQDLGAYEQYF; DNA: TGTGCCAGCAGCCAGGACCTTGGGGCTTACGAGCAGTACTTC
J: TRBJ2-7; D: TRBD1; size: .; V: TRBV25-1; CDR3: CASSDLTGGAYEQYF; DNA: TGTGCCAGCAGTGACTTGACAGGGGGCGCGTACGAGCAGTACTTC
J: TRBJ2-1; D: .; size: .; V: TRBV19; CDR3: CASQKRGTFNNEQFF; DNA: TGTGCCAGTCAAAAGAGGGGGACCTTTAACAATGAGCAGTTCTTC
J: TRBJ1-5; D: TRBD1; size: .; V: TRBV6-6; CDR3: CASSYPTGGERQPQHF; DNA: TGTGCCAGCAGTTACCCAACAGGGGGCGAACGACAGCCCCAGCATTTT
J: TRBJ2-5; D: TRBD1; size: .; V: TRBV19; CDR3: CASSISGGRGHQETQYF; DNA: TGTGCCAGTAGTATATCAGGGGGCAGGGGGCATCAAGAGACCCAGTACTTC
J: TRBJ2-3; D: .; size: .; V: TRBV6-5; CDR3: CASSYERGTDTQYF; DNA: TGTGCCAGCAGTTACGAGCGGGGCACAGATACGCAGTATTTT
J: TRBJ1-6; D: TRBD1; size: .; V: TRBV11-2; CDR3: CASSLVDREYSPLHF; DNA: TGTGCCAGCAGCTTAGTGGACAGGGAATATTCACCCCTCCACTTT
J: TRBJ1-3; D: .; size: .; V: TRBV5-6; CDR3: CASSVTAGNTIYF; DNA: TGTGCCAGCAGCGTGACAGCGGGAAACACCATATATTTT